These 13 T cell receptor beta chains came from one sample sequenced in a study of T cell changes during pregnancy in multiple sclerosis. Clones were read by immunoSEQ multiplex PCR, and TCRdb kept only the in-frame ones, dropping some. Among 35,000 to 50,000 clones, around 89% were seen once, and the ten largest hold approximately 1%. The input for sequencing was CD4+ T cells from peripheral blood mononuclear cells, taken after pregnancy. The source of these receptors is a female donor with multiple sclerosis, enrolled in a pregnancy study.

Comment on this clone: One end of the junction is discordant with germline, which a read error may explain. V usage is TRBV7-7 and J usage is TRBJ2-3; D gene unclear. CDR3 size: 14 residues. Germline V gives CDR1 SSHAT, CDR2 FNYEAQ (reference sequence). In DNA form, the CDR3 reads TGTGCTAGCAGCTTGATCGGGAGCACAGATACGCAGTATTTT. It specifies CASSLIGSTDTQYF.

The rearrangement links TRBV7-2 to TRBJ2-7; 7 nucleotides line up with TRBD1. From germline, CDR1 is SGHTA and CDR2 FQGNSA. V shed 1 base and J 3 bases; nucleotides not matched to a gene: 9. This CDR3 spans 16 amino acids. In nucleotides, the CDR3 is TGTGCCAGCAGCTTAGGGGCCGGGACAGTAAACTACGAGCAGTACTTC. It encodes CASSLGAGTVNYEQYF.

V gene TRBV4-3 combines with J gene TRBJ2-3; TRBD1 aligns across 9 bases. The CDR3 loop spans 16 amino acids. V shed 0 bases and J 4 bases; nucleotides not matched to a gene: 5. Germline V gene data show CDR1 as LGHNA and CDR2 as YSLEER. The CDR3 DNA is TGCGCCAGCAGCCAAGAATTGGGACAGGGACCAGATACGCAGTATTTT. Amino acid sequence: CASSQELGQGPDTQYF.

This clone has a handful of counts. The rearrangement uses TRBV7-9 and TRBJ2-1; 7 bases match TRBD2. Trimming took 5 bases from V and 9 from J; bases not matched to a gene: 10. The CDR3 runs 14 residues. Germline V gene data show CDR1 as SEHNR and CDR2 as FQNEAQ (reference sequence). The CDR3 bases are TGTGCCAGCAGCGAACGACAGTGGGAGGGTGAGCAGTTCTTC. Its protein product is CASSERQWEGEQFF. Looking up the rest from reference TRBV7-9 and TRBJ2-1 gives the full variable domain: DTGVSQNPRHKITKRGQNVTFRCDPISEHNRLYWYRQTLGQGPEFLTYFQNEAQLEKSRLLSDRFSAERPKGSFSTLEIQRTEQGDSAMYLCASSERQWEGEQFFGPGTRLTVL.

This clone was seen a single time. V is TRBV2 and J is TRBJ1-1; TRBD1 matches at 9 bases. This CDR3 spans 13 amino acids. V gave up 7 bases and J gave up 5 bases; unmatched junction bases: 5. Germline CDR1 reads SNHLY; CDR2 reads FYNNEI. The CDR3, as DNA: TGTGCCAGCATGCGACAGGGGGAGACTGAAGCTTTCTTT. It encodes CASMRQGETEAFF.

This chain joins TRBV21-1 and TRBJ2-3; TRBD1, the table's D call, was not compared with the DNA. TRBV21-1 is a pseudogene. The CDR3 sequence is 21 residues long. CDR3 sequence (DNA): TGTGCCAGCAGCAAATTAGGGGCGGGAACAGGGGGGGACCAACACACAGATACGCAGTATTTT. It encodes CASSKLGAGTGGDQHTDTQYF.

V is TRBV4-2 and J is TRBJ2-5; D unresolved. The CDR3 length is 13 residues. The germline V gene has CDR1 LGHNA and CDR2 YNFKEQ. V was shortened by 3 bases and J by 4 bases, with 9 bases between the two germline ends. The CDR3 spells CASSHILLETQYF. DNA of the CDR3: TGTGCCAGCAGCCATATCCTACTAGAGACCCAGTACTTC.

The chain is built from TRBV10-3 and TRBJ2-5, with 8 bases matching TRBD2. The junction had 6 bases not matched to a gene; V was cut back by 7 bases and J by 2 bases. Germline loops: CDR1 ENHRY, CDR2 SYGVKD. This CDR3 spans 14 amino acids. The CDR3 DNA reads TGTGCCATCAAAACTAGCGGATCACAAGAGACCCAGTACTTC. Its protein is CAIKTSGSQETQYF.

The rearrangement uses TRBV28 and TRBJ1-3; 8 bases are shared with TRBD1. The germline V gene has CDR1 MDHEN and CDR2 SYDVKM. After removal of 4 bases from V and 0 bases from J, the junction contained 17 bases not matched to a gene. The CDR3 runs to 20 residues. CDR3 protein: CASSSHGSWDRQFSGNTIYF. For the CDR3, the DNA is TGTGCCAGCAGTTCCCATGGGAGTTGGGACAGGCAATTCTCTGGAAACACCATATATTTT.

This clone was counted a few times. The gene calls are TRBV6-4 and TRBJ2-2; 10 bases agree with TRBD2. The CDR3 runs to 15 residues. The V and J ends lost 5 bases and 6 bases, in that order; junction bases with no gene match: 6. Germline V gives CDR1 MRHNA, CDR2 SNTAGT. In DNA, the CDR3 is TGTGCCAGCAGTCCCATAGCGGGAGGACCCGGGGAGCTGTTTTTT. Translating gives CASSPIAGGPGELFF.

The CDR3 DNA is TGTGCCATAGGGCCTGGGACTAGTGGTGAGACCCAGTACTTC. Encoded protein: CAIGPGTSGETQYF. The chain recombines TRBV19 with TRBJ2-5, with TRBD2 identical over 8 bases. Germline V CDR1 and CDR2: LNHDA, SQIVND (reference sequence). This CDR3 comprises 14 residues. J gave up 5 bases and V 10 bases, and 12 bases lay outside the gene matches. The full variable domain, completed using reference TRBV19 and TRBJ2-5, is DGGITQSPKYLFRKEGQNVTLSCEQNLNHDAMYWYRQDPGQGLRLIYYSQIVNDFQKGDIAEGYSVSREKKESFPLTVTSAQKNPTAFYLCAIGPGTSGETQYFGPGTRLLVL.

The chain uses TRBV19 and TRBJ2-7, with D maybe TRBD1 (6 bases). Per the germline V gene, CDR1 is LNHDA and CDR2 is SQIVND (reference sequence). The CDR3 covers 15 residues. V was trimmed by 5 bases and J by 2 bases, leaving 16 bases between them. This chain's CDR3 is CASSPGDTSTYEQYF. The CDR3 bases are TGTGCCAGTAGTCCTGGGGACACATCTACCTACGAGCAGTACTTC.

V gene TRBV7-9 combines with J gene TRBJ2-7, with 12 bases aligning to TRBD1. This CDR3 comprises 15 residues. V shed 5 bases, J shed 5 bases, and the junction held 7 bases outside the gene matches. The germline V gene encodes CDR1 SEHNR and CDR2 FQNEAQ (reference sequence). This CDR3 is CASSPRDRGLNEQYF. The CDR3 DNA follows: TGTGCCAGCAGCCCTCGGGACAGGGGGCTCAACGAGCAGTACTTC. The full variable domain, in which reference TRBV7-9 and TRBJ2-7 provide the parts outside the CDR3, is DTGVSQNPRHKITKRGQNVTFRCDPISEHNRLYWYRQTLGQGPEFLTYFQNEAQLEKSRLLSDRFSAERPKGSFSTLEIQRTEQGDSAMYLCASSPRDRGLNEQYFGPGTRLTVT.